A selection of T cell receptor beta chains follows, all from one sample in a study of CD8 T cells in Susac syndrome. TCRdb used MiXCR to reprocess the immunoSEQ multiplex PCR reads, holding one entry per CDR3 protein. The table includes roughly 150,000 distinct CDR3 sequences, approximately 93% detected once. Sequencing was done on a sample of CD4+ T cells from PBMCs. The receptors originated from a human donor with multiple sclerosis. Both conserved end residues are part of each CDR3. The order of the fields is V gene, D gene, J gene, CDR3 protein, CDR3 DNA. A D gene is named only where the DNA matches it firmly.

TRBV3-1	-	TRBJ2-7	CASSQVGQLYEQYF	TGTGCCAGCAGCCAAGTTGGTCAACTCTACGAGCAGTACTTC
TRBV29-1	-	TRBJ1-1	CSGSSTDSNTEAFF	TGCAGCGGATCCTCGACGGACAGCAACACTGAAGCTTTCTTT
TRBV6-2/TRBV6-3	TRBD2	TRBJ2-2	CASSYSIGAGANTGELFF	TGTGCCAGCAGTTACTCGATTGGAGCGGGGGCGAACACCGGGGAGCTGTTTTTT
TRBV23-1	-	TRBJ1-4	CASSQGEGEFEKLFF	TGCGCCAGCAGTCAAGGCGAGGGGGAGTTCGAAAAACTGTTTTTT
TRBV6-2/TRBV6-3	-	TRBJ2-5	CASSRDSGIETQYF	TGTGCCAGCAGCCGCGATTCAGGGATTGAGACCCAGTACTTC
TRBV24-1	-	TRBJ2-5	CATSDQTGSGETQYF	TGTGCCACCAGCGACCAGACAGGCAGCGGGGAGACCCAGTACTTC
TRBV15	-	TRBJ1-5	CATTTPPYVKPQHF	TGTGCCACCACCACTCCGCCCTACGTAAAGCCCCAGCATTTT
TRBV7-2	TRBD1	TRBJ1-3	CASSRQGVSGNTIYF	TGTGCCAGCAGCCGACAGGGGGTCTCTGGAAACACCATATATTTT
TRBV28	-	TRBJ1-2	CASSFPGEGIYGYTF	TGTGCCAGCAGTTTCCCAGGGGAGGGGATCTATGGCTACACCTTC
TRBV29-1	TRBD1	TRBJ2-2	CSVDAGQGFTGELFF	TGCAGCGTTGATGCGGGACAGGGGTTCACCGGGGAGCTGTTTTTT
TRBV20-1	-	TRBJ1-2	CSASGGRGYTF	TGCAGTGCTTCCGGGGGCAGGGGCTACACCTTC
TRBV13	-	TRBJ2-5	CASSRGRPTFTQYF	TGTGCCAGCAGCCGGGGAAGACCCACTTTCACCCAGTACTTC
TRBV7-9	-	TRBJ1-1	CASSFHQKNTEAFF	TGTGCCAGCAGCTTCCATCAGAAGAACACTGAAGCTTTCTTT
TRBV29-1	-	TRBJ2-1	CSVEQTPVNEQFF	TGCAGCGTTGAACAGACCCCCGTCAATGAGCAGTTCTTC